This T cell receptor beta chain was sequenced in a study of shared clonotypes between healthy human individuals. General study points: Among donors, clonotype sharing was expected to be affected by sequencing depth.

Naive CD8 populations comprised CD45RO-negative cells positively selected for CCR7, excluding terminally differentiated effector memory CD45RA+ cells. Comment on this clone: The antigen is not known.

The J segment lost 6 bases and the V segment lost 0 bases, leaving 6 bases of the junction unmatched. The CDR3 contains 15 residues. Germline CDR1 reads SGDLS; CDR2 reads YYNGEE. The data were produced by immunoSEQ multiplex PCR, yet TCRdb's version contains in-frame clones alone and is incomplete. The sample records some 1,900,000 clones, about 95% being singletons. Sequencing was done on a sample of naive CD8+ T cells sorted from blood. The chain is built from TRBV9 and TRBJ2-7; 10 nucleotides match TRBD1. This receptor was identified in a man between 18 and 29 years old in good health. The CDR3 region has the DNA TGTGCCAGCAGCGTAGCAGGGACAGGGGCGGTCGAGCAGTACTTC. Protein sequence: CASSVAGTGAVEQYF.